One and the same sample provided the 5 T cell receptor beta chains below, sequenced in a study of T cell changes during pregnancy in multiple sclerosis. Assay: immunoSEQ multiplex PCR; the TCRdb copy retains only in-frame clones and omits some. The sample lists more than 90,000 clones, over 80% occurring once. Here the sequenced sample was peripheral blood, taken after pregnancy. The receptor set was obtained from a female donor with multiple sclerosis, enrolled in a pregnancy study.

J is TRBJ2-5 and V is TRBV30, with a weak D call TRBD1 (5 bases). Germline V gene sequence: CDR1 GTSNPN, CDR2 SVGIG (reference sequence). CDR3 length: 12 residues. V lost 4 bases and J 2 bases, leaving 8 bases between the germline ends. This CDR3 reads CAWKGVQETQYF. As DNA, the CDR3 is TGTGCCTGGAAAGGGGTACAAGAGACCCAGTACTTC.

This clone was observed a handful of times. The V gene is TRBV21-1, the J gene TRBJ2-4; the table assigns TRBD1, which was not confirmed against the DNA. TRBV21-1 is labeled a pseudogene. This CDR3 comprises 17 residues. CDR3 sequence (DNA): TGTGCCAGCAGCAAAGCGACAGAGCCGTGGACCAAAAACATTCAGTACTTC. This translates into CASSKATEPWTKNIQYF.

A remark on this clone: One junction end does not reproduce the germline sequence, and a read error may be involved. The chain has TRBV18 and TRBJ1-5; D remains unclear. The germline CDR1 and CDR2 sequences are KGHSH and LQKENI. The CDR3 contains 16 residues. The CDR3 DNA reads as TGTGCCAGCTCACCTGCGCGGCGGACTAGCGATCAGCCCCAGCATTTT. It specifies CASSPARRTSDQPQHF. The full variable domain, in which reference TRBV18 and TRBJ1-5 provide the parts outside the CDR3, is NAGVMQNPRHLVRRRGQEARLRCSPMKGHSHVYWYRQLPEEGLKFMVYLQKENIIDESGMPKERFSAEFPKEGPSILRIQQVVRGDSAAYFCASSPARRTSDQPQHFGDGTRLSIL.

This clone was seen a single time. The rearrangement uses TRBV10-3 and TRBJ2-3; 14 bases are a match to TRBD2. Trimming cost V 7 bases and J 6 bases; bases outside gene matches: 9. Looked up from germline, CDR1 is ENHRY and CDR2 is SYGVKD. The CDR3 length is 16 residues. CDR3 DNA sequence: TGTGCCATCACCGAGGGACTAGCGGGAGTGGGGGATACGCAGTATTTT. Its protein product is CAITEGLAGVGDTQYF.

The chain has TRBV6-6 and TRBJ2-1, with a tentative D call TRBD2 (6 bases). CDR3 length: 15 residues. Between the trimmed V and J ends, which lost 6 bases and 1 base, there was a span of 13 bases. Germline V gives CDR1 MNHNY, CDR2 SVGAGI (reference sequence). CDR3 amino acids: CASSTRDSSYNEQFF. In nucleotides, the CDR3 is TGTGCCAGCAGCACCCGGGACTCTTCCTACAATGAGCAGTTCTTC.